This T cell receptor beta chain was sequenced during a study of T cell responses to AZD1222 COVID-19 vaccine. Study-wide results and caveats: Clonal diversity was possibly underestimated, and white British individuals and females predominated among donors. Targets within unmutated variant regions were reportedly found for nearly half of spike-specific TCRs. The span of vaccine-associated CD4 TCRs extended across spike, with dominance at 160-218 and 743-854. Repertoires were collected only later (after the peak T cell response had occurred).

Only in-frame clones appear in the TCRdb table, and some are missing; sequencing was by immunoSEQ multiplex PCR. The sample spans over 120,000 clones; the ten largest clones claim 2.2%. This CDR3 has 16 amino acids. The germline gives CDR1 SGHTA, CDR2 FQGNSA. V trimming: 5 bases; J trimming: 5 bases; junction bases outside the gene matches: 11. Concerning this clone: The antigen is undetermined.

The sequence derives from an adult in good health. V gene TRBV7-2 combines with J gene TRBJ1-4; the match to TRBD1 covers 7 bases. The sample taken for sequencing was peripheral blood. The DNA of the CDR3 is TGTGCCAGCAGCGATTCCTCAGGGGGAGTGAATGAAAAACTGTTTTTT. It codes for CASSDSSGGVNEKLFF.